This TCR beta chain derives from a study of T cells in Graves' hyperthyroidism and ophthalmopathy. Overall study findings and caveats: Separating ophthalmopathy from stable hyperthyroidism was achieved by a 13 V-J model.

The TCR beta CDR3 regions underwent amplification using RNA transcripts as the source. HTBI primers were used for first-round RT-PCR of the TCR CDR3. MiXCR, applied by TCRdb to the multiplex PCR reads, yields one record per CDR3 protein. The table lists about 380,000 distinct CDR3 sequences, approximately 17% of them singletons, with over 35% in the top ten. This clonotype was counted ten times or more. The antigen remains undetermined. This CDR3 is built from 15 residues. After removal of 6 bases from V and 4 bases from J, the junction contained 7 bases not matched to a gene. CDR1 and CDR2 (germline): LNHDA, SQIVND (reference sequence).

Source material: blood. The rearrangement joins TRBV19 to TRBJ1-1, with 11 bases lining up with TRBD1. This clonotype was sampled from a man aged 18 to 35 with Graves' ophthalmopathy. In DNA form, the CDR3 reads TGTGCCAGTAGCTACCCCGGGACAGGGGGCACTGAAGCTTTCTTT. The encoded protein is CASSYPGTGGTEAFF.